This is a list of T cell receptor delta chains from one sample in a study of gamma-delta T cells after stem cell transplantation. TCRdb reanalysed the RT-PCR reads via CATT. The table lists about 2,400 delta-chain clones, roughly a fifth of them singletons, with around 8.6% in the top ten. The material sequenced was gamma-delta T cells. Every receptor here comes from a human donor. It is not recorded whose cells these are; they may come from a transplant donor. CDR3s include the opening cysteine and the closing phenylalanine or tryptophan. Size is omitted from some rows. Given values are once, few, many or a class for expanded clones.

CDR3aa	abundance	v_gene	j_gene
CACDSTGGPSSWDTRQMFF	large	TRDV2	TRDJ3
CALGDPGNSRFFLEGPDKLIF	few	TRDV1	TRDJ1
CALGGTGPGDKLIF	few	TRDV1	TRDJ1
CASANPTTGGILRLPSHPYTDKLIF	few	TRDV3	TRDJ1
CACDGNTRPWDTRQMFF	medium-sized	TRDV2	TRDJ3
CAFRGTWDKLIF	few	TRDV3	TRDJ1
CACDTAALPSLGVSSSWDTRQMFF	-	TRDV2	TRDJ3
CALGEPIPLRLLGAYSYTDKLIF	-	TRDV1	TRDJ1
CASGEPRLLLGEKLIF	few	TRDV1	TRDJ1
CALGELSPPGWGTASMITDKLIF	-	TRDV1	TRDJ1
CALGEPDRSHPRTHGKKTDKLIF	few	TRDV1	TRDJ1
CALLPPNSTGGTTDKLIF	few	TRDV3	TRDJ1
CALGQPNPLFPGGSLGKLIF	-	TRDV1	TRDJ1
CALGEPSPYWGPHYTDKLIF	medium-sized	TRDV1	TRDJ1
CALGTRRPSSQYWGSLAAQLFF	-	TRDV1	TRDJ2
CALGELPTTVVVLGDTTDKLIF	few	TRDV1	TRDJ1
CALGDWMFPWYTRQMFF	-	TRDV3	TRDJ3
CALGDSSPNPLRSKLIF	few	TRDV1	TRDJ1
CALGEPGGMGVALTAQLFF	few	TRDV1	TRDJ2
CALGEPPLLWGRQYTDKLIF	-	TRDV1	TRDJ1
CALGELLASRLGDITDKLIF	-	TRDV1	TRDJ1
CALGAKRGVLSYTDKLIF	few	TRDV1	TRDJ1
CACDTLLGDTRKTAQLFF	few	TRDV2	TRDJ2
CACDTYWGYNWDTRQMFF	few	TRDV2	TRDJ3
CALGELRGDKLIF	few	TRDV1	TRDJ1
CACDTLGPPEGDKLIF	medium-sized	TRDV2	TRDJ1